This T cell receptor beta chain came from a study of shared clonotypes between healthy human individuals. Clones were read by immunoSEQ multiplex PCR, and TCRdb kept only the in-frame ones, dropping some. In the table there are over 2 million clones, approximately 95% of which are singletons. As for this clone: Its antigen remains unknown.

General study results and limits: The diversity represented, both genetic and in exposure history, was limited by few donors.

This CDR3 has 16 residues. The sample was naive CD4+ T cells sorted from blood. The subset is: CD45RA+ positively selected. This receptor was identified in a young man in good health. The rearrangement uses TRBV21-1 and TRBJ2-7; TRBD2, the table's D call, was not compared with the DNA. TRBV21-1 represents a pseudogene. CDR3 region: CASSLGTSGSSYEQYF. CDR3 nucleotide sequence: TGTGCCAGCAGCCTAGGGACTAGCGGGAGCTCCTACGAGCAGTACTTC.